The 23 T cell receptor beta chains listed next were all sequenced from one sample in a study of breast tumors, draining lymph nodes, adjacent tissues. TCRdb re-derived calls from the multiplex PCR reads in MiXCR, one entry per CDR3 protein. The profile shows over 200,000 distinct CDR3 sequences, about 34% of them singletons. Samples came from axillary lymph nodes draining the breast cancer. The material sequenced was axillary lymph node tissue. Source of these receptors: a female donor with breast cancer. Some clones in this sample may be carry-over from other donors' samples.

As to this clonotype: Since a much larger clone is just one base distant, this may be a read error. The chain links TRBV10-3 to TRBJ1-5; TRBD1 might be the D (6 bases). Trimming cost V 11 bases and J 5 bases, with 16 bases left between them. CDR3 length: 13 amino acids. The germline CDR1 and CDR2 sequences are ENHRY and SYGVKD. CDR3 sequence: CAAGGGGDQPQHF. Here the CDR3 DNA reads TGTGCCGCGGGGGGGGGGGGCGATCAGCCCCAGCATTTT.

CDR3 region: CASSYIDRTASVGANVLTF. In DNA, the CDR3 is TGTGCCAGCAGTTACATCGACAGGACCGCTTCAGTCGGGGCCAACGTCCTGACTTTC. The chain recombines TRBV28 with TRBJ2-6; TRBD1 is a possible D gene (6 bases). The CDR3 is 19 residues long. V lost 4 bases and J 4 bases, leaving 23 bases between the germline ends. Germline CDR1 and CDR2: MDHEN and SYDVKM.

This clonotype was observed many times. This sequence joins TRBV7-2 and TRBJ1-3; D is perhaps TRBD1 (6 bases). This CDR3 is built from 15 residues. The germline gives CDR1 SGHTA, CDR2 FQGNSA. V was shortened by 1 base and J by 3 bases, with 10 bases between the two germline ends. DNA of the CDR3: TGTGCCAGCAGCTTAGGGCGGGACATTGGAAACACCATATATTTT. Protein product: CASSLGRDIGNTIYF.

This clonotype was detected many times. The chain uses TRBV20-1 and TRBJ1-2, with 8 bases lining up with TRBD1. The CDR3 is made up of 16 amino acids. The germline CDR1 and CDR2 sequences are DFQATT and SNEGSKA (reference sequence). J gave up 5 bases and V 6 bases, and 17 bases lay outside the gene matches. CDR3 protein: CSATTGVRGTAYGYTF. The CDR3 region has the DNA TGCAGTGCCACGACAGGGGTTCGGGGGACAGCTTATGGCTACACCTTC.

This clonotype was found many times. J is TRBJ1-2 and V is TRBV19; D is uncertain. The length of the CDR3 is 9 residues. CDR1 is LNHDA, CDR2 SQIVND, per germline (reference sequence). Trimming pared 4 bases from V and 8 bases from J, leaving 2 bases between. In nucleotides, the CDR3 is TGTGCCAGTAGTAAAGGCTACACCTTC. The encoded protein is CASSKGYTF.

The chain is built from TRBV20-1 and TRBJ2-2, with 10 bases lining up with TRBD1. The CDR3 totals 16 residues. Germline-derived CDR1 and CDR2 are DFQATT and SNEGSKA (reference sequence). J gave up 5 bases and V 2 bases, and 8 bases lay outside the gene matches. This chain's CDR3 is CSARYWDRGLTGELFF. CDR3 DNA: TGCAGTGCTAGATACTGGGACAGGGGATTAACCGGGGAGCTGTTTTTT.

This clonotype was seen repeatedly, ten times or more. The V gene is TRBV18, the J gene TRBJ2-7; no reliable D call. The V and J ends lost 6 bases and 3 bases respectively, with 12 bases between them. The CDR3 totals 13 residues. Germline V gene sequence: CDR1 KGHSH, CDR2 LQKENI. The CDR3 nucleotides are TGTGCCAGCTCTGTGGAAGCTCTCTACGAGCAGTACTTC. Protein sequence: CASSVEALYEQYF.

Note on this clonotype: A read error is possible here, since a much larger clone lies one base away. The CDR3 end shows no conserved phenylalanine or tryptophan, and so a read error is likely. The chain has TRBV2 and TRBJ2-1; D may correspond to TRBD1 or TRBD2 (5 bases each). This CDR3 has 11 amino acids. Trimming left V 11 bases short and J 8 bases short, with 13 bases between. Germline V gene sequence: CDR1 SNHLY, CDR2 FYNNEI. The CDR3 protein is CAGGERYEQFL. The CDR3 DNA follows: TGTGCCGGGGGAGAGCGTTATGAGCAGTTCTTG.

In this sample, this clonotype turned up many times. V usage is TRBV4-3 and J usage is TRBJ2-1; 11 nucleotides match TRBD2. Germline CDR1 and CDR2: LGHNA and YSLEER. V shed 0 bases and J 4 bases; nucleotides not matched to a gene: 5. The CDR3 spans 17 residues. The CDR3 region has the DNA TGCGCCAGCAGCCAAGATCTTCTAGCGGGGGGTTACAATGAGCAGTTCTTC. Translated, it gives CASSQDLLAGGYNEQFF.

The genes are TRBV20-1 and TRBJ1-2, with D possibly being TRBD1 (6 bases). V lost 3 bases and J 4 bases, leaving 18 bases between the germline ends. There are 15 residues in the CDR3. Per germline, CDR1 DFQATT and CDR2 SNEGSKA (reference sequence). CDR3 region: CSARGRGSRTYGYTF. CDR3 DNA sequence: TGCAGTGCTAGGGGAAGGGGGAGCAGGACCTATGGCTACACCTTC.

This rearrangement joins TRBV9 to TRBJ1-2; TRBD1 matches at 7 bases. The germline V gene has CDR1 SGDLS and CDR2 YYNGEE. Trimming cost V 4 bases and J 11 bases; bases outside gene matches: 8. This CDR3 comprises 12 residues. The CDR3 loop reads CASSTQGKRYTF. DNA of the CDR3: TGTGCCAGCAGCACACAGGGGAAGAGGTACACCTTC.

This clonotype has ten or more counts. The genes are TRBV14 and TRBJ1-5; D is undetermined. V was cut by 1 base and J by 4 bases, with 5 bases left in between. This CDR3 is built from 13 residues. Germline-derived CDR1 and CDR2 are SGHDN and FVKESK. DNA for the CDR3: TGTGCCAGCAGCCAAGGACTAAATCAGCCCCAGCATTTT. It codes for CASSQGLNQPQHF.

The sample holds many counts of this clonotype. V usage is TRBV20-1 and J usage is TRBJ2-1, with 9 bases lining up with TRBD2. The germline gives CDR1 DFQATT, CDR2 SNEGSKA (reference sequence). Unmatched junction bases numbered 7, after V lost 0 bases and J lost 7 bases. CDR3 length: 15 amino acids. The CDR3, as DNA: TGCAGTGCTAGAGATCTCCTAGCGGGATTGAATGAGCAGTTCTTC. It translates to CSARDLLAGLNEQFF.

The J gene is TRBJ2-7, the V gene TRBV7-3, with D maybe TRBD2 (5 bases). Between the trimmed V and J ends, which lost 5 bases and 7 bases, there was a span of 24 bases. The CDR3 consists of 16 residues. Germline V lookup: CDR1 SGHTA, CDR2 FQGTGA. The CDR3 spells CASSLSLAANTGEQYF. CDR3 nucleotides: TGTGCCAGCAGCCTAAGTCTAGCCGCCAACACCGGGGAGCAGTACTTC.

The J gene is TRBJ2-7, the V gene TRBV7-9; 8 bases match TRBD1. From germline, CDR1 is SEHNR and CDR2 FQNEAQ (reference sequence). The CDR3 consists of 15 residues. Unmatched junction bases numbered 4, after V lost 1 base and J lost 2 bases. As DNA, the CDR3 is TGTGCCAGCAGCTTAGAGTCGGGACAGGCCTACGAGCAGTACTTC. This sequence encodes CASSLESGQAYEQYF.

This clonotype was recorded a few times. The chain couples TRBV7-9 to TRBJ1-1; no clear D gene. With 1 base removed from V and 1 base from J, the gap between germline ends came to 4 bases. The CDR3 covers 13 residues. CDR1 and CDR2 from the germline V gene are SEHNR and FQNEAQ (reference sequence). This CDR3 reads CASSLGTNTEAFF. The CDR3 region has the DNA TGTGCCAGCAGCTTAGGCACGAACACTGAAGCTTTCTTT.

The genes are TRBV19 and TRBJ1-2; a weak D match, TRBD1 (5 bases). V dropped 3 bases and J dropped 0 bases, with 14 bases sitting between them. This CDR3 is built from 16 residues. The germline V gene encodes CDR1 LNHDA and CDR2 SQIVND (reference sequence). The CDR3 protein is CASSMASGGANYGYTF. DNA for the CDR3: TGTGCCAGTAGTATGGCTAGCGGGGGTGCTAACTATGGCTACACCTTC.

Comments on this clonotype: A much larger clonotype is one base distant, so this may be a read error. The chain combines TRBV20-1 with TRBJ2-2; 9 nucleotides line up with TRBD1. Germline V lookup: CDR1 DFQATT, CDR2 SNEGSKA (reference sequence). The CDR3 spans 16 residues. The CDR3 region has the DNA TGCGGTGCTCACTCGGGGGACAGGGTGGGCACCGGGGAGCTGTTTTTT. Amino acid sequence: CGAHSGDRVGTGELFF.

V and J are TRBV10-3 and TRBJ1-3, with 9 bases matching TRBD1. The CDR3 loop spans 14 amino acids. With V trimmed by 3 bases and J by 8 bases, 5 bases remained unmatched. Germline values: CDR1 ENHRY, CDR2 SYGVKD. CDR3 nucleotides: TGTGCCATCAGTGACACAGGGGGCGCGGACACCATATATTTT. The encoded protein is CAISDTGGADTIYF.

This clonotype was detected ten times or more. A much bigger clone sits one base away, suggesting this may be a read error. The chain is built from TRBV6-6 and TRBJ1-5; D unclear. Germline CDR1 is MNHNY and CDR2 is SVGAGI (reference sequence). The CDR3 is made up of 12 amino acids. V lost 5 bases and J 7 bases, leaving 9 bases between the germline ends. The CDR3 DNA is TGTGCCAGCAGTCTCGGGCAACAGCCCCAGCATTTT. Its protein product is CASSLGQQPQHF.

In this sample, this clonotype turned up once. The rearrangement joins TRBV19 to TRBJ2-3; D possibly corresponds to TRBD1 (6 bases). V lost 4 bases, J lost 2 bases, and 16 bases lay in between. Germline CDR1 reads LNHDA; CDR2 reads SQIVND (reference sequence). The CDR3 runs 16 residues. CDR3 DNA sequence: TGTGCCAGTAGTAATCAGCTAGGACAGATCACAGATACGCAGTATTTT. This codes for CASSNQLGQITDTQYF. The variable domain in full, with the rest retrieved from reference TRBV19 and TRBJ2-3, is DGGITQSPKYLFRKEGQNVTLSCEQNLNHDAMYWYRQDPGQGLRLIYYSQIVNDFQKGDIAEGYSVSREKKESFPLTVTSAQKNPTAFYLCASSNQLGQITDTQYFGPGTRLTVL.

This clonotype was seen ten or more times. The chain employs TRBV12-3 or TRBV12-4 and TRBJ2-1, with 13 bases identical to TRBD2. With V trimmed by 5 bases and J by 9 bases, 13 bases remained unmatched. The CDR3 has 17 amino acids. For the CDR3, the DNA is TGTGCCAGCAGTCCCCTGACTAGCGGGGGGCCCTCCGGTGAGCAGTTCTTC. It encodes CASSPLTSGGPSGEQFF.

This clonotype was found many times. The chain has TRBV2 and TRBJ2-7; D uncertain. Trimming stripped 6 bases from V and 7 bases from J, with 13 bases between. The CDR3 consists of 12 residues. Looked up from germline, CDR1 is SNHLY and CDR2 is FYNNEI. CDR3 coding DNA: TGTGCCAGCAGATTCGACTTGAGTGAGCAGTACTTC. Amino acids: CASRFDLSEQYF.